This entry is about one TCR beta chain. Germline CDR1 SNHLY, CDR2 FYNNEI. With 3 bases removed from V and 6 bases from J, the gap between germline ends came to 12 bases. The CDR3 is made up of 14 amino acids. The sample's time point: blood 2 weeks post-SBRT. Noted treatment: 15 Gy SBRT to primary tumor, nephrectomy 4 weeks later. Some clones are missing from TCRdb's copy, which holds only in-frame ones; the method was immunoSEQ multiplex PCR. The table includes some 150,000 clones, roughly 87% detected once. The entry originates in a study of radiation and T cells in renal cell carcinoma. This rearrangement joins TRBV2 to TRBJ1-5; no reliable D call. The starting material was blood, obtained from a patient whose treatment included radiotherapy and nephrectomy. This TCR came from a woman aged 45-65 years with renal cell carcinoma. The CDR3 sequence is CASSEEPWSQPQHF. CDR3 DNA: TGTGCCAGCAGTGAGGAGCCGTGGAGTCAGCCCCAGCATTTT.